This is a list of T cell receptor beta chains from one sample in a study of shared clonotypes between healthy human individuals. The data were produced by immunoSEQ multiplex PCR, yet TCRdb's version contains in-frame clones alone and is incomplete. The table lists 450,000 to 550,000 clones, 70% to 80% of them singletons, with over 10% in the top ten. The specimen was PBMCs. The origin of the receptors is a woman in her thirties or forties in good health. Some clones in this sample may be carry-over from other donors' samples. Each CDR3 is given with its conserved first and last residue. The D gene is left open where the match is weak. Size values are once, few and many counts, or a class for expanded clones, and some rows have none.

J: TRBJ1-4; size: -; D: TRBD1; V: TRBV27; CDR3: CASSDRVTNEKLFF; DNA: TGTGCCAGCAGTGACAGGGTAACAAATGAAAAACTGTTTTTT
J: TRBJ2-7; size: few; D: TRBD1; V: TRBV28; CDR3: CASSPRGMGRGTYEQYF; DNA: TGTGCCAGCAGTCCACGAGGGATGGGCAGGGGGACATACGAGCAGTACTTC
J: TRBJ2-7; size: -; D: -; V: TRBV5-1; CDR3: CASSSRTVSYEQYF; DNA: TGCGCCAGCAGCTCCAGGACAGTCTCCTACGAGCAGTACTTC
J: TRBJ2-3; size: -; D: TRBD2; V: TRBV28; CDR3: CASRSVRWNSGIGPDTQYF; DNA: TGTGCCAGCAGGTCCGTGAGGTGGAATAGCGGGATCGGCCCAGATACGCAGTATTTT
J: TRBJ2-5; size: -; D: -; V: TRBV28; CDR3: CASTVGGRETQYF; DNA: TGTGCCAGCACCGTTGGGGGACGGGAGACCCAGTACTTC
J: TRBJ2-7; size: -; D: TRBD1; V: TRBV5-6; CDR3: CASSFRDRAYEQYF; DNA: TGTGCCAGCAGCTTCCGGGACAGGGCCTACGAGCAGTACTTC
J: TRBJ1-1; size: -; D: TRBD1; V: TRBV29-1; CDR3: CSAQPGTGVGEAFF; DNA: TGCAGCGCCCAACCCGGGACAGGGGTCGGTGAAGCTTTCTTT
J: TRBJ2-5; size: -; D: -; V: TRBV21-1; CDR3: CASSKYQETQYF; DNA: TGTGCCAGCAGCAAGTACCAAGAGACCCAGTACTTC
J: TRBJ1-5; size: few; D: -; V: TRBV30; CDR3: CAWSLLNSNQPQHF; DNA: TGTGCCTGGAGCCTACTTAATAGCAATCAGCCCCAGCATTTT
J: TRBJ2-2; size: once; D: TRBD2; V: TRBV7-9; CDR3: CASSLALSGSDTGELFF; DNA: TGTGCCAGCAGCTTAGCGCTGAGCGGGAGCGACACCGGGGAGCTGTTTTTT
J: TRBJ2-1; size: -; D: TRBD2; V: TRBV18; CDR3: CASSSGLAGARDEQFF; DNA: TGTGCCAGCTCATCTGGACTAGCGGGAGCGCGGGATGAGCAGTTCTTC
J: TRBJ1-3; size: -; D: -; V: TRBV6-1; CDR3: CASTAGPGNTIYF; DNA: TGTGCCAGCACCGCAGGTCCTGGAAACACCATATATTTT
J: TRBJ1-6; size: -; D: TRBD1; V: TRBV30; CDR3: CAWSADRGLTGSPLHF; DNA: TGTGCCTGGAGCGCCGACAGGGGCCTCACGGGATCACCCCTCCACTTT
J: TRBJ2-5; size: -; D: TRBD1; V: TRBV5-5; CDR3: CASRSRTGGAETQYF; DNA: TGTGCCAGCAGGTCGAGGACAGGGGGCGCGGAGACCCAGTACTTC
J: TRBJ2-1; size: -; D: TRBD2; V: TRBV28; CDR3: CASSGVAGGRYNEQFF; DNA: TGTGCCAGCAGTGGAGTAGCGGGAGGGCGCTACAATGAGCAGTTCTTC
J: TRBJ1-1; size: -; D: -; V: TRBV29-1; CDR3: CSVATGGNTEAFF; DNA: TGCAGCGTTGCCACCGGGGGGAACACTGAAGCTTTCTTT
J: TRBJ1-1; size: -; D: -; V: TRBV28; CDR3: CASSSEPGRKNTEAFF; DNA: TGTGCCAGCAGTTCCGAACCGGGACGGAAGAACACTGAAGCTTTCTTT
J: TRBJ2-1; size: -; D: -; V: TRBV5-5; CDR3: CASSLVGYEQFF; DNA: TGTGCCAGCAGCTTGGTAGGGTATGAGCAGTTCTTC
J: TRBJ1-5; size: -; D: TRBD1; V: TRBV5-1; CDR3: CASSLTGGNQPQHF; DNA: TGCGCCAGCAGCTTGACAGGGGGCAATCAGCCCCAGCATTTT
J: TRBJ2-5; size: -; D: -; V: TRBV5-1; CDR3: CASNPSGTQETQYF; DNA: TGCGCCAGCAACCCTTCAGGGACACAAGAGACCCAGTACTTC
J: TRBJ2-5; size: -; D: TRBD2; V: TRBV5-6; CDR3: CASSSPRAGSGSAETQYF; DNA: TGTGCCAGCAGCTCTCCCAGGGCGGGTAGCGGGAGTGCAGAGACCCAGTACTTC
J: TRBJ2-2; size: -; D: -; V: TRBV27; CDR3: CASSLSRNTGELFF; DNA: TGTGCCAGCAGTCTCTCGCGGAACACCGGGGAGCTGTTTTTT
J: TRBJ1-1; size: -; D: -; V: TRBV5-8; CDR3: CASSLGILNTEAFF; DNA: TGTGCCAGCAGCTTGGGGATCCTGAACACTGAAGCTTTCTTT
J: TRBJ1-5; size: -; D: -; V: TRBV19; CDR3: CASRGLEAGTWQPQHF; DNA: TGTGCCAGTAGGGGCTTGGAGGCAGGGACGTGGCAGCCCCAGCATTTT
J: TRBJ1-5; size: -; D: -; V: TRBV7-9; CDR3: CASSSSGGNQPQHF; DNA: TGTGCCAGCAGCTCCTCAGGGGGCAATCAGCCCCAGCATTTT
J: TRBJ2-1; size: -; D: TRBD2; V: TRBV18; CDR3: CASSPGAGGPNEQFF; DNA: TGTGCCAGCTCACCAGGAGCGGGAGGGCCGAATGAGCAGTTCTTC
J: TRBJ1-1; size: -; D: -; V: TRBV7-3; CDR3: CASSLVVDTEAFF; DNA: TGTGCCAGCAGCTTGGTGGTGGACACTGAAGCTTTCTTT
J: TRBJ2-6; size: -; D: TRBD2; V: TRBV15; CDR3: CATSRGLAGGLSGANVLTF; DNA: TGTGCCACCAGCAGGGGATTAGCGGGAGGTCTCTCTGGGGCCAACGTCCTGACTTTC
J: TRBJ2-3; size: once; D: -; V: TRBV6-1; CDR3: CATHPRQASTDTQYF; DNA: TGTGCCACCCACCCCCGACAGGCTAGCACAGATACGCAGTATTTT
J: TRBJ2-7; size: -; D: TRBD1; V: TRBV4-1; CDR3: CASSLVGTGLYEQYF; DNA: TGCGCCAGCAGCCTCGTCGGGACAGGCCTTTACGAGCAGTACTTC
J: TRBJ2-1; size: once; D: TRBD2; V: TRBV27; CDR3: CASTSGSAYNEQFF; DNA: TGTGCCAGCACTAGCGGGAGTGCCTACAATGAGCAGTTCTTC
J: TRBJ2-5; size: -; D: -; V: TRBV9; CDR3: CASSPPGVRTQYF; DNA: TGTGCCAGCAGCCCCCCGGGGGTGAGGACCCAGTACTTC